Presented here are 19 T cell receptor beta chains from one specimen sequenced in a study of cytomegalovirus exposure and HLA in healthy donors. PCR primers comprised 60 Vbeta and 13 Jbeta primers. The protocol was immunoSEQ multiplex PCR, while the TCRdb copy is restricted to in-frame clones and leaves out a portion. The table lists 150,000 to 200,000 clones, around 80% of them singletons. The sequencing input was PBMCs. The receptor source for this set is a woman in her thirties or forties in good health and CMV-seropositive.

V gene TRBV7-2 combines with J gene TRBJ2-3; 9 positions agree with TRBD2. The germline gives CDR1 SGHTA, CDR2 FQGNSA. V lost 1 base to trimming and J lost 5 bases; unmatched junction nucleotides: 7. The length of the CDR3 is 16 residues. In DNA, the CDR3 is TGTGCCAGCAGCTTAGTCCCTAGCGGGGCGGGAGATACGCAGTATTTT. Translation: CASSLVPSGAGDTQYF.

This clone appeared once. The chain employs TRBV10-2 and TRBJ2-1; 14 bases line up with TRBD2. With V trimmed by 2 bases and J by 7 bases, 16 bases remained unmatched. CDR3 size: 20 residues. CDR1 is WSHSY and CDR2 is SAAADI in the germline V gene. The CDR3 nucleotides read TGCGCCAGCAGTGAGGGGGGACTAGCGGGAGCCCGGGGGGAGAGAAATGAGCAGTTCTTC. This encodes CASSEGGLAGARGERNEQFF.

The J gene is TRBJ1-4, the V gene TRBV28; D is possibly TRBD1 (5 bases). Germline CDR1 MDHEN, CDR2 SYDVKM. The CDR3 has 16 residues. Trimming took off 11 bases at V and 0 bases at J, with 19 bases between the two ends. The CDR3 sequence: CAAGRPLKATNEKLFF. CDR3 coding DNA: TGTGCCGCGGGACGCCCCTTGAAGGCAACTAATGAAAAACTGTTTTTT.

The gene calls are TRBV11-2 and TRBJ2-7; the match to TRBD2 covers 8 bases. CDR3 length equals 18 residues. V gave up 5 bases and J gave up 4 bases; unmatched junction bases: 19. Germline CDR1 is SGHAT and CDR2 is FQNNGV. The CDR3 protein is CASSLAASGLSLSYEQYF. DNA of the CDR3: TGTGCCAGCAGCCTTGCGGCTAGCGGGCTTTCCCTTAGTTACGAGCAGTACTTC.

The rearrangement uses TRBV25-1 and TRBJ2-5, with D maybe TRBD2 (5 bases). CDR1 is MGHDK, CDR2 SYGVNS, per germline. Between the trimmed V and J ends, which lost 4 bases and 4 bases, there was a span of 7 bases. This CDR3 contains 12 residues. CDR3 amino acids: CASSVRGETQYF. DNA of the CDR3: TGTGCCAGCAGTGTACGGGGAGAGACCCAGTACTTC.

This clone has just one count. V and J are TRBV19 and TRBJ2-5; TRBD2 matches at 7 bases. The CDR3 sequence is 14 residues long. J gave up 4 bases and V 5 bases, and 7 bases lay outside the gene matches. Germline lookup yields CDR1 LNHDA and CDR2 SQIVND (reference sequence). CDR3 sequence reads: CASSADSGSETQYF. The CDR3 DNA sequence: TGTGCCAGTAGTGCTGATAGCGGGTCAGAGACCCAGTACTTC. The full variable domain, rest sourced from reference TRBV19 and TRBJ2-5, is DGGITQSPKYLFRKEGQNVTLSCEQNLNHDAMYWYRQDPGQGLRLIYYSQIVNDFQKGDIAEGYSVSREKKESFPLTVTSAQKNPTAFYLCASSADSGSETQYFGPGTRLLVL.

The rearrangement joins TRBV7-8 to TRBJ2-7; D is undetermined. Germline-derived CDR1 and CDR2 are SGHVS and FQNEAQ. V was pared by 5 bases and J by 2 bases, with 13 bases between. The CDR3 totals 14 residues. CDR3 residues: CASSRQTRTYEQYF. The CDR3 DNA is TGTGCCAGCAGCCGCCAGACACGAACCTACGAGCAGTACTTC.

The chain uses TRBV4-1 and TRBJ1-2; D remains unclear. Germline V lookup: CDR1 MGHRA, CDR2 YSYEKL. With 4 bases removed from V and 4 bases from J, the gap between germline ends came to 13 bases. The CDR3 is made up of 14 amino acids. The CDR3 DNA follows: TGCGCCAGCAGCCCCGGACTCCTTTCCTATGGCTACACCTTC. The encoded protein is CASSPGLLSYGYTF.

The chain links TRBV28 to TRBJ1-2; 9 nucleotides match TRBD1. The CDR3 is 15 residues long. The germline CDR1 and CDR2 sequences are MDHEN and SYDVKM. J was trimmed by 4 bases and V by 3 bases; bases with no gene match: 6. The CDR3 DNA follows: TGTGCCAGCAGTTTGGCTACAGGGGGCCCCTATGGCTACACCTTC. Protein: CASSLATGGPYGYTF.

The CDR3 here is CASSADRGGVGEQFF. CDR3 coding DNA: TGTGCCAGCAGTGCAGACAGGGGGGGGGTCGGTGAGCAGTTCTTC. The genes are TRBV6-4 and TRBJ2-1, with TRBD1 identical over 9 bases. CDR1 and CDR2 from the germline V gene are MRHNA and SNTAGT. V trimming: 4 bases; J trimming: 9 bases; junction bases outside the gene matches: 10. The CDR3 covers 15 residues.

V gene TRBV11-2 combines with J gene TRBJ2-1, with TRBD2 as a possible D gene (5 bases). In germline, CDR1 is SGHAT, CDR2 FQNNGV. The CDR3 is 14 residues long. Trimming pared 0 bases from V and 6 bases from J, leaving 9 bases between. CDR3 residues: CASSLDRESNEQFF. The CDR3 nucleotides read TGTGCCAGCAGCTTAGACCGGGAAAGCAATGAGCAGTTCTTC.

The rearrangement links TRBV29-1 to TRBJ2-7; 9 nucleotides line up with TRBD1. Germline CDR1 SQVTM, CDR2 ANQGSEA. The ends lost 7 bases at V and 2 bases at J; junction bases unmatched: 3. The length of the CDR3 is 12 residues. The chain's CDR3 is CSATGGTYEQYF. CDR3 in DNA: TGCAGCGCCACAGGGGGCACCTACGAGCAGTACTTC.

The J gene is TRBJ2-7, the V gene TRBV2; D call uncertain. CDR1 is SNHLY, CDR2 FYNNEI, per germline. The CDR3 runs 12 residues. Trimming pared 1 base from V and 4 bases from J, leaving 5 bases between. CDR3 residues: CASSEGPYEQYF. DNA for the CDR3: TGTGCCAGCAGTGAAGGGCCGTACGAGCAGTACTTC.

This clone came up a few times. The chain couples TRBV19 to TRBJ2-1; 8 bases are shared with TRBD2. V was clipped by 1 base and J by 4 bases; unmatched bases: 3. The CDR3 is made up of 15 amino acids. CDR1 and CDR2 (germline): LNHDA, SQIVND (reference sequence). This CDR3 is CASSIAAGGYNEQFF. Written as DNA, the CDR3 is TGTGCCAGTAGTATAGCGGCGGGAGGTTACAATGAGCAGTTCTTC.

V is TRBV27 and J is TRBJ2-1; 8 positions agree with TRBD2. The germline gives CDR1 MNHEY, CDR2 SMNVEV (reference sequence). With 7 bases clipped from V and 4 bases from J, the junction kept 18 bases outside the gene matches. CDR3 length: 18 amino acids. The CDR3 DNA follows: TGTGCCAGCACCAACCCGACGGGCGGGAGGTCTTATTACAATGAGCAGTTCTTC. Translation: CASTNPTGGRSYYNEQFF.

The chain joins TRBV5-8 to TRBJ1-5, with 10 bases matching TRBD1. Unmatched junction bases numbered 4, after V lost 4 bases and J lost 3 bases. The germline gives CDR1 SGHTS, CDR2 YDEGEE. There are 15 residues in the CDR3. CDR3 sequence (DNA): TGTGCCAGCAGCCGGACAGGGGGTCTCAATCAGCCCCAGCATTTT. This encodes CASSRTGGLNQPQHF. Full variable domain (rest looked up from reference TRBV5-8 and TRBJ1-5): EAGVTQSPTHLIKTRGQQATLRCSPISGHTSVYWYQQALGLGLQFLLWYDEGEERNRGNFPPRFSGRQFPNYSSELNVNALELEDSALYLCASSRTGGLNQPQHFGDGTRLSIL.

The chain recombines TRBV19 with TRBJ2-7, with D maybe TRBD1 (6 bases). The V end was cut by 3 bases, the J end by 4 bases, with 16 bases between. The CDR3 has 15 amino acids. The germline gives CDR1 LNHDA, CDR2 SQIVND (reference sequence). CDR3 in DNA: TGTGCCAGTAGTATGTGGTCGGGAAGGGGGTACGAGCAGTACTTC. Amino acids: CASSMWSGRGYEQYF.

V usage is TRBV7-8 and J usage is TRBJ1-4; a weak D match, TRBD1 (5 bases). V lost 1 base and J lost 6, with 12 bases in between. From germline, CDR1 is SGHVS and CDR2 FQNEAQ. The CDR3 has 15 amino acids. CDR3 sequence: CASSLGGGGYEKLFF. The CDR3 DNA sequence: TGTGCCAGCAGCTTAGGGGGGGGTGGCTATGAAAAACTGTTTTTT.

The CDR3 DNA reads as TGTGCCAGCAGATCTTTTAGCGGAGGAGTTGAGCAGTTCTTC. Amino acids: CASRSFSGGVEQFF. V is TRBV7-8 and J is TRBJ2-1; perhaps TRBD2 as D (6 bases). V lost 6 bases, J lost 9 bases, and 18 bases lay in between. This CDR3 region has 14 residues. CDR1 SGHVS and CDR2 FQNEAQ come from the germline V gene.